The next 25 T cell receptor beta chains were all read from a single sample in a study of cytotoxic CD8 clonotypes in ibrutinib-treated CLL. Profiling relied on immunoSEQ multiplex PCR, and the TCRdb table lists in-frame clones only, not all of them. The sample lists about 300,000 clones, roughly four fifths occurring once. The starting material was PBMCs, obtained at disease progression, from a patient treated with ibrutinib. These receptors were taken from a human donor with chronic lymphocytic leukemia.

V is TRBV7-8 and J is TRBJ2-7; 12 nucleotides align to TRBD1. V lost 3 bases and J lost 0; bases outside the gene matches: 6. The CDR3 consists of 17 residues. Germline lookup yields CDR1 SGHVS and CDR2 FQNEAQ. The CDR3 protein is CASSFGTGGQSSYEQYF. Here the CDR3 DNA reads TGTGCCAGCAGCTTCGGGACAGGGGGCCAGAGCTCCTACGAGCAGTACTTC.

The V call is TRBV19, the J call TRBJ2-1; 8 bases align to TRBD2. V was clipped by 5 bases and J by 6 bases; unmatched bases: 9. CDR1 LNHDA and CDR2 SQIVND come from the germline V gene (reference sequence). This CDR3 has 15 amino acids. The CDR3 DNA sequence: TGTGCCAGTAGTTGGAGGGGACTAGTATCCAATGAGCAGTTCTTC. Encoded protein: CASSWRGLVSNEQFF.

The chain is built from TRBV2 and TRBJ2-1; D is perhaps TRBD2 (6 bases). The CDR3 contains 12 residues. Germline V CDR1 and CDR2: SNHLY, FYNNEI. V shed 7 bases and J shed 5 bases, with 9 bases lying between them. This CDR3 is CASTGLNNEQFF. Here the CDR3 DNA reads TGTGCCAGCACGGGACTTAACAATGAGCAGTTCTTC.

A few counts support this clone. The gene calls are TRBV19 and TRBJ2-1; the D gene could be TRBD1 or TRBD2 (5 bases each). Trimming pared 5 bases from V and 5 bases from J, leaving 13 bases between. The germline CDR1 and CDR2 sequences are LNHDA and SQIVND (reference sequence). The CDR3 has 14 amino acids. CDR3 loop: CASSWGTGDNEQFF. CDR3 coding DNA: TGTGCCAGTAGTTGGGGGACGGGTGACAATGAGCAGTTCTTC.

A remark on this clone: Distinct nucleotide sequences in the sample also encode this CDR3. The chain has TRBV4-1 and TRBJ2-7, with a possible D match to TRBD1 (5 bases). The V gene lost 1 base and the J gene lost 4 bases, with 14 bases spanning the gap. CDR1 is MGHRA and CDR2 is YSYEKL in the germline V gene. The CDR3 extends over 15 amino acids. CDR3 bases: TGCGCCAGCAGCCAAGCCGTTCAGGGTGGTTACGAGCAGTACTTC. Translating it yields CASSQAVQGGYEQYF.

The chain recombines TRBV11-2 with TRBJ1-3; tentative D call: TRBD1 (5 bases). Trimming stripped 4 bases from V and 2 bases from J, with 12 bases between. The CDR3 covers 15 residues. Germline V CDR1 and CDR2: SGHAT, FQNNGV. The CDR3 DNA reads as TGTGCCAGCAGCTACGGACACGCTACTGGAAACACCATATATTTT. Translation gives CASSYGHATGNTIYF.

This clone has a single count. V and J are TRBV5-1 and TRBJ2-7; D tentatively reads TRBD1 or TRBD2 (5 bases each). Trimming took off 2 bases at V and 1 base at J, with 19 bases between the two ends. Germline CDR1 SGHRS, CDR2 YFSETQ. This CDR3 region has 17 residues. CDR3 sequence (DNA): TGCGCCAGCAGCTTCACCCTTGGAGTCAGGGAGTCCTACGAGCAGTACTTC. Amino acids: CASSFTLGVRESYEQYF.

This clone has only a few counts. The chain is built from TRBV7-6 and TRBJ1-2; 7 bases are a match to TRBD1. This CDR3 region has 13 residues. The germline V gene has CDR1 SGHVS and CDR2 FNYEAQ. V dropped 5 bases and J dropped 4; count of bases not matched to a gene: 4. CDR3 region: CASSRQGTYGYTF. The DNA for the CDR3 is TGTGCCAGCAGCCGACAGGGAACCTATGGCTACACCTTC.

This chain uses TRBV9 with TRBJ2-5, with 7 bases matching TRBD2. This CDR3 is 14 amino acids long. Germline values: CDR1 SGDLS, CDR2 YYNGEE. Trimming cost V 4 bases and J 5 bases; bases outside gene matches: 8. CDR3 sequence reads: CASSRTGTIETQYF. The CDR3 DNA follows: TGTGCCAGCAGCCGAACCGGGACTATTGAGACCCAGTACTTC. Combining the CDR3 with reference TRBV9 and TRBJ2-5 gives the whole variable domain DSGVTQTPKHLITATGQRVTLRCSPRSGDLSVYWYQQSLDQGLQFLIQYYNGEERAKGNILERFSAQQFPDLHSELNLSSLELGDSALYFCASSRTGTIETQYFGPGTRLLVL.

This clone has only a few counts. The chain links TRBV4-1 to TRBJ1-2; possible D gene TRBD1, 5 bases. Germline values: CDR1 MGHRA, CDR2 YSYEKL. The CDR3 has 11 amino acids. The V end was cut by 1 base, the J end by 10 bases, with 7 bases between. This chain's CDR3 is CASSQGGTYTF. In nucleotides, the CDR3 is TGCGCCAGCAGCCAAGGCGGGACCTACACCTTC.

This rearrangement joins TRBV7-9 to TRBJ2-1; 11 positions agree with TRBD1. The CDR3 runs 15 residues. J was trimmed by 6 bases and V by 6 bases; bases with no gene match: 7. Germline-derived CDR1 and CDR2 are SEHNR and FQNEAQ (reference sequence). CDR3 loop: CASRTRDRGSNEQFF. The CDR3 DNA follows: TGTGCCAGCAGGACCCGGGACAGGGGGAGCAATGAGCAGTTCTTC.

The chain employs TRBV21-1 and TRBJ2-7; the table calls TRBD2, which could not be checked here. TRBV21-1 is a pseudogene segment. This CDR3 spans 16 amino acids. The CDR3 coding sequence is TGTGCCAGCAGCAAAGCGCTTTTCGAGGAGACCTACGAGCAGTACTTC. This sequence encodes CASSKALFEETYEQYF.

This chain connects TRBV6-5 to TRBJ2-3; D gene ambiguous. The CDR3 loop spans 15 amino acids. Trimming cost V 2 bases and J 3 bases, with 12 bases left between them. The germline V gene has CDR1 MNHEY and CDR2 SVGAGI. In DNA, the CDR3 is TGTGCCAGCAGTTACACTGCTGATAGAACAGATACGCAGTATTTT. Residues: CASSYTADRTDTQYF.

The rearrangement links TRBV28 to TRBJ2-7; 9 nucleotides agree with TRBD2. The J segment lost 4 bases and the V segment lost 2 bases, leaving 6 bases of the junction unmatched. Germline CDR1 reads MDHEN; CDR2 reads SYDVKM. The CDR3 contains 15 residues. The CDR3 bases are TGTGCCAGCAGTTTACGGGCTAGCGGGATTTACGAGCAGTACTTC. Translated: CASSLRASGIYEQYF.

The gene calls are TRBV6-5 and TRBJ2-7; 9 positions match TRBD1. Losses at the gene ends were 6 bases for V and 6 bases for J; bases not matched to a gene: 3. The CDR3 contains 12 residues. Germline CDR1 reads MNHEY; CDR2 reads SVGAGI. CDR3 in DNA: TGTGCCAGCAGCCGACAGGGGGGCGAGCAGTACTTC. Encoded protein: CASSRQGGEQYF.

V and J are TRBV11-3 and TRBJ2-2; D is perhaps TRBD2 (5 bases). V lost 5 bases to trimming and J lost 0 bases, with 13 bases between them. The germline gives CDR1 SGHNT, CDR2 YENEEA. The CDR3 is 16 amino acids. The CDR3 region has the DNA TGTGCCAGCAGCCGGTGGACTGGGTCGAACACCGGGGAGCTGTTTTTT. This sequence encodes CASSRWTGSNTGELFF.

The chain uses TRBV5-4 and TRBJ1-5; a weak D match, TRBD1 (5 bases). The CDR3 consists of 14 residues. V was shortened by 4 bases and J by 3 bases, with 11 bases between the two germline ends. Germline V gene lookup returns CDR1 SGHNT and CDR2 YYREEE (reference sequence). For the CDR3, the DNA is TGTGCCAGCAGCCCAGGGCCTTCCAATCAGCCCCAGCATTTT. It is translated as CASSPGPSNQPQHF.

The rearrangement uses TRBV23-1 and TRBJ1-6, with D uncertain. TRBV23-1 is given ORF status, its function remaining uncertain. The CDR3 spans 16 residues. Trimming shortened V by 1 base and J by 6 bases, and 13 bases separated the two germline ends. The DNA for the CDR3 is TGCGCCAGCAGTCAATGTTTTGGACTGAGTAATTCACCCCTCCACTTT. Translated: CASSQCFGLSNSPLHF.

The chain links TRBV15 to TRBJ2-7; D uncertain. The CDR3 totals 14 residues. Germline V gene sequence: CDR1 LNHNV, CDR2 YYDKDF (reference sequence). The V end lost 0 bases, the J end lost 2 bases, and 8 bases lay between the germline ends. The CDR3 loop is CATSRDIGPYEQYF. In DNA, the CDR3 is TGTGCCACCAGCAGAGATATCGGCCCCTACGAGCAGTACTTC.

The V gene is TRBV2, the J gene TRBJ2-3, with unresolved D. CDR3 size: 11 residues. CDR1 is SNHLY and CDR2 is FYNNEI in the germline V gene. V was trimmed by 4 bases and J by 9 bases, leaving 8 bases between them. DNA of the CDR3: TGTGCCAGCAGTGGAGAGCTAACGCAGTATTTT. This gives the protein CASSGELTQYF.

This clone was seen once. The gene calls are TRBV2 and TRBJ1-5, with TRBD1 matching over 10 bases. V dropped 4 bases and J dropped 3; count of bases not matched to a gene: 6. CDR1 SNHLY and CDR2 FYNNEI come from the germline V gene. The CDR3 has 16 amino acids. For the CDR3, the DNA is TGTGCCAGCAGTGCCAGGACAGGGGGAAACAATCAGCCCCAGCATTTT. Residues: CASSARTGGNNQPQHF.

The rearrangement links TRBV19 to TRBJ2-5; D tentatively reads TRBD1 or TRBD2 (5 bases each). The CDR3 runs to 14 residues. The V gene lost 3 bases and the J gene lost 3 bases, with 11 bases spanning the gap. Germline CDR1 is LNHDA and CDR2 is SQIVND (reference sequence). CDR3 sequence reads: CASSMRGREETQYF. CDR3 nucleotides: TGTGCCAGTAGTATGAGGGGCAGAGAAGAGACCCAGTACTTC.

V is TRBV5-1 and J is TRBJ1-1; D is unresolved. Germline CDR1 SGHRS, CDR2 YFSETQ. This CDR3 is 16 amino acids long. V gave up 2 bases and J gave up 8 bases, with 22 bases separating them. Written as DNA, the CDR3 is TGCGCCAGCAGCTTACTCCGAGGACCCGATCTGTTCGAAGCTTTCTTT. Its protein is CASSLLRGPDLFEAFF.

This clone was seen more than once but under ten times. CDR3 sequence reads: CASSDRTNTGELFF. The CDR3, as DNA: TGTGCCAGCAGTGACAGGACAAACACCGGGGAGCTGTTTTTT. The chain is built from TRBV6-1 and TRBJ2-2; D is perhaps TRBD1 (5 bases). Germline-derived CDR1 and CDR2 are MNHNS and SASEGT. V lost 3 bases to trimming and J lost 2 bases, with 7 bases between them. CDR3 length: 14 residues.

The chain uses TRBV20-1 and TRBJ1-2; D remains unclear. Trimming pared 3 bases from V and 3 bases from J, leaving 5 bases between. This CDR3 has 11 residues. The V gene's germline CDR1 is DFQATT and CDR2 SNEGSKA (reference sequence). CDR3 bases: TGCAGTGCTAGGACTTACTATGGCTACACCTTC. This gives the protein CSARTYYGYTF.